These T cell receptor beta chains were read from a single sample in a study of cytomegalovirus exposure and HLA in healthy donors. Assay used: immunoSEQ multiplex PCR; TCRdb lists only in-frame clones, some missing. The table has approximately 150,000 clones, over 60% seen once. Sequencing was done on a sample of PBMCs. Source of these receptors: a man aged 40-49 years in good health and CMV-seronegative. Each CDR3 is given with its conserved first and last residue. D genes are given only for firm matches. Clone size is given for some rows only: seen once, a few or many times, or a class if the clone is expanded.

clone_size: few; j_call: TRBJ2-1; v_call: TRBV2; cdr3_length: 14; d_call: TRBD1; cdr3_nt: TGTGCCAGCTCCCCAGGGGGCGCCTACAATGAGCAGTTCTTC; cdr3_aa: CASSPGGAYNEQFF
clone_size: .; j_call: TRBJ2-7; v_call: TRBV5-6; cdr3_length: 14; d_call: TRBD2; cdr3_nt: TGTGCCAGCAGCTTGGTAGCGGGAGGCGGCGAGCAGTACTTC; cdr3_aa: CASSLVAGGGEQYF
clone_size: few; j_call: TRBJ1-1; v_call: TRBV5-1; cdr3_length: 13; d_call: .; cdr3_nt: TGCGCCAGCAGCTTCCGTAGACAGGAAGAAGCTTTCTTT; cdr3_aa: CASSFRRQEEAFF
clone_size: .; j_call: TRBJ1-3; v_call: TRBV5-1; cdr3_length: 13; d_call: .; cdr3_nt: TGCGCCAGCCGGGGGGGGTCTGGAAACACCATATATTTT; cdr3_aa: CASRGGSGNTIYF
clone_size: .; j_call: TRBJ1-3; v_call: TRBV2; cdr3_length: 14; d_call: .; cdr3_nt: TGTGCCAGCAGTAAGCCTTCCTCTGGAAACACCATATATTTT; cdr3_aa: CASSKPSSGNTIYF
clone_size: few; j_call: TRBJ2-7; v_call: TRBV6-1; cdr3_length: 16; d_call: .; cdr3_nt: TGTGCCAGCAGTGTCCCTCACGGGGGATCCTCCTACGAGCAGTACTTC; cdr3_aa: CASSVPHGGSSYEQYF
clone_size: few; j_call: TRBJ1-1; v_call: TRBV5-4; cdr3_length: 17; d_call: .; cdr3_nt: TGTGCCAGCAGCCTCTCAGGGAGGGGAATGGTGAACACTGAAGCTTTCTTT; cdr3_aa: CASSLSGRGMVNTEAFF
clone_size: .; j_call: TRBJ2-3; v_call: TRBV5-1; cdr3_length: 16; d_call: TRBD2; cdr3_nt: TGCGCCAGCAGCTTGGTTCTAGCGGGCCCCACAGATACGCAGTATTTT; cdr3_aa: CASSLVLAGPTDTQYF
clone_size: .; j_call: TRBJ2-1; v_call: TRBV4-3; cdr3_length: 16; d_call: TRBD2; cdr3_nt: TGCGCCAGCAGCCACAGGGCGGCGGGAGCTTACAATGAGCAGTTCTTC; cdr3_aa: CASSHRAAGAYNEQFF
clone_size: .; j_call: TRBJ2-5; v_call: TRBV10-3; cdr3_length: 12; d_call: .; cdr3_nt: TGTGCCATCAGTGTAGCCGGGGAGACCCAGTACTTC; cdr3_aa: CAISVAGETQYF
clone_size: .; j_call: TRBJ2-5; v_call: TRBV9; cdr3_length: 16; d_call: TRBD2; cdr3_nt: TGTGCCAGCAGCGTAGAGGGACTAGCGGATGTGGAGACCCAGTACTTC; cdr3_aa: CASSVEGLADVETQYF
clone_size: .; j_call: TRBJ2-3; v_call: TRBV9; cdr3_length: 13; d_call: .; cdr3_nt: TGTGCCAGCAGCGACCTCCTAACAGATACGCAGTATTTT; cdr3_aa: CASSDLLTDTQYF
clone_size: .; j_call: TRBJ2-5; v_call: TRBV7-3; cdr3_length: 12; d_call: .; cdr3_nt: TGTGCCAGCAGCCGAGAAGGAGGGAGCCTAAACTTC; cdr3_aa: CASSREGGSLNF
clone_size: .; j_call: TRBJ1-5; v_call: TRBV29-1; cdr3_length: 13; d_call: TRBD1; cdr3_nt: TGCAGCGTGGCTGACAGGGGGGGTCAGCCCCAGCATTTT; cdr3_aa: CSVADRGGQPQHF
clone_size: .; j_call: TRBJ2-1; v_call: TRBV9; cdr3_length: 13; d_call: .; cdr3_nt: TGTGCCAGCAGCGTAGATTCTTACAATGAGCAGTTCTTC; cdr3_aa: CASSVDSYNEQFF
clone_size: .; j_call: TRBJ1-1; v_call: TRBV4-2; cdr3_length: 17; d_call: .; cdr3_nt: TGTGCCAGCAGCCAAGATGACGCTCGGGGGGTAGCCACTGAAGCTTTCTTT; cdr3_aa: CASSQDDARGVATEAFF
clone_size: .; j_call: TRBJ2-5; v_call: TRBV7-2; cdr3_length: 14; d_call: .; cdr3_nt: TGTGCCAGCAGCTCCATACAGTTCCAAGAGACCCAGTACTTC; cdr3_aa: CASSSIQFQETQYF
clone_size: once; j_call: TRBJ2-7; v_call: TRBV15; cdr3_length: 16; d_call: TRBD1; cdr3_nt: TGTGCCACCAGCAGTGAAGGACAGGGGGCGTCCTACGAGCAGTACTTC; cdr3_aa: CATSSEGQGASYEQYF
clone_size: .; j_call: TRBJ2-7; v_call: TRBV4-1; cdr3_length: 13; d_call: .; cdr3_nt: TGCGCCAGCAGCCAAGTAGAGCGCTGGGAGCAGCACTTC; cdr3_aa: CASSQVERWEQHF
clone_size: .; j_call: TRBJ2-7; v_call: TRBV14; cdr3_length: 15; d_call: TRBD2; cdr3_nt: TGTGCCAGCAGCCAAGGACTAGCGGTAAGCTACGAGCAGTACTTC; cdr3_aa: CASSQGLAVSYEQYF
clone_size: .; j_call: TRBJ1-5; v_call: TRBV2; cdr3_length: 15; d_call: .; cdr3_nt: TGTGCCAGCGGGGGGGGAGGGATGGGCAATCAGCCCCAGCATTTT; cdr3_aa: CASGGGGMGNQPQHF
clone_size: once; j_call: TRBJ2-4; v_call: TRBV13; cdr3_length: 16; d_call: TRBD1; cdr3_nt: TGTGCCAGCAGCTTCATCGCCGGGACAGATAAAAACATTCAGTACTTC; cdr3_aa: CASSFIAGTDKNIQYF
clone_size: .; j_call: TRBJ2-7; v_call: TRBV9; cdr3_length: 15; d_call: TRBD2; cdr3_nt: TGTGCCAGCAGCCCCGGGACTAGCGGGCCATACGAGCAGTACTTC; cdr3_aa: CASSPGTSGPYEQYF
clone_size: .; j_call: TRBJ2-7; v_call: TRBV6-1; cdr3_length: 17; d_call: .; cdr3_nt: TGTGCCAGCAGTGAAGCGACGACAGAAGCCAATACCTACGAGCAGTACTTC; cdr3_aa: CASSEATTEANTYEQYF
clone_size: .; j_call: TRBJ2-7; v_call: TRBV15; cdr3_length: 13; d_call: .; cdr3_nt: TGTGCCACCAGCAGAGAGGGCCCCTACGAGCAGTACTTC; cdr3_aa: CATSREGPYEQYF
clone_size: .; j_call: TRBJ2-7; v_call: TRBV11-2; cdr3_length: 14; d_call: .; cdr3_nt: TGTGCCAGCAGCGGTATAGCAGGGCGTCCCGAGCAGTACTTC; cdr3_aa: CASSGIAGRPEQYF